A selection of T cell receptor beta chains follows, all from one sample in a study of CD8+ T cells in alopecia areata. Produced via immunoSEQ multiplex PCR; TCRdb's table is partial and in-frame only. Of about 220,000 clones in the sample, approximately 57% were seen once. The input for sequencing was CD4+ T cells sorted from blood, taken at week 4, from a patient treated with tofacitinib. The receptors derive from a human donor with alopecia areata. CDR3s include the opening cysteine and the closing phenylalanine or tryptophan. The D gene is left open where the match is weak. Some rows mark clone size as missing; the rest say once, few, many or name a class of expanded clone.

TRBD2,TRBV15,TRBJ2-7,NA,TGTGCCACCAGCAATAGCGGGGGGACCTACGAGCAGTACTTC,CATSNSGGTYEQYF
NA,TRBV30,TRBJ1-1,NA,TGTGCCTGGACCGCCAGGGACACTGAAGCTTTCTTT,CAWTARDTEAFF
NA,TRBV5-1,TRBJ1-1,few,TGCGCCAGCAGCTTGCGTCCACAGGGCCAAGCTTTCTTT,CASSLRPQGQAFF
NA,TRBV10-1,TRBJ2-7,few,TGCGCCAGCAGTGAGTCGGTTCAGGGTTGGTACTTC,CASSESVQGWYF
TRBD1,TRBV27,TRBJ2-7,NA,TGTGCCAGCAGTCCCCGGGACAGGGTCTCCTACGAGCAGTACTTC,CASSPRDRVSYEQYF
NA,TRBV2,TRBJ2-2,NA,TGTGCCAGCCTAAGACAGGGAGGGACCGGGGAGCTGTTTTTT,CASLRQGGTGELFF
TRBD1,TRBV30,TRBJ1-1,NA,TGTGCCTGGAGTTTACCCGGGACAGCGAACACTGAAGCTTTCTTT,CAWSLPGTANTEAFF
NA,TRBV30,TRBJ1-1,few,TGTGCCTGGAGTGCATGGCGGGTTCGGGGATTTGTTGAAGCTTTCTTT,CAWSAWRVRGFVEAFF
NA,TRBV2,TRBJ1-2,NA,TGTGCCAGCAGTGAAGCGGGAGGGATGGGCTACACCTTC,CASSEAGGMGYTF
TRBD1,TRBV7-7,TRBJ2-5,once,TGTGCCAGCAGCTGGGACAGGCAAGAGACCCAGTACTTC,CASSWDRQETQYF
NA,TRBV4-1,TRBJ2-1,NA,TGCGCCAGCAGCCGAAGCCTCACCGGGACCACTAATGAGCAGTTCTTC,CASSRSLTGTTNEQFF
NA,TRBV2,TRBJ1-2,many,TGTGCCAGCAGTGAAGCAACCAGCTATGGCTACACCTTC,CASSEATSYGYTF
NA,TRBV5-8,TRBJ2-6,many,TGTGCCAGCCCGCCGAAATCTGGGGCCAACGTCCTGACTTTC,CASPPKSGANVLTF
TRBD1,TRBV7-2,TRBJ2-5,NA,TGTGCCAGCAGCCTAAGGACAGGGGGAGAGACCCAGTACTTC,CASSLRTGGETQYF
NA,TRBV9,TRBJ1-6,NA,TGTGCCAGCAGCGTCAGCGGACAGTTAGTTGAGTCACCCCTCCACTTT,CASSVSGQLVESPLHF
NA,TRBV11-2,TRBJ1-1,NA,TGTGCCAGCAGCTTACAGACGGATGGCACTGAAGCTTTCTTT,CASSLQTDGTEAFF
NA,TRBV25-1,TRBJ2-6,NA,TGTGCCAGCTCCTGGGGCCTATCTGGGGCCAACGTCCTGACTTTC,CASSWGLSGANVLTF